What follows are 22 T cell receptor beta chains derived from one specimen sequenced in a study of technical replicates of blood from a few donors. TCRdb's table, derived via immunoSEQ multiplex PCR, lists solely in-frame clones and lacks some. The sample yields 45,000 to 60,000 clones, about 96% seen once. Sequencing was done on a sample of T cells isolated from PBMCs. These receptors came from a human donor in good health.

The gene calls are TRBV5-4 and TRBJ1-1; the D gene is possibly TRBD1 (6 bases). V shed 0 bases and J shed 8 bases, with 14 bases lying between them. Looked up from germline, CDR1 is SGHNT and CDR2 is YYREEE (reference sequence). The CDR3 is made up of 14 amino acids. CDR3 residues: CASSLGAGVEEAFF. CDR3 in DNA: TGTGCCAGCAGCTTGGGGGCAGGGGTGGAAGAAGCTTTCTTT.

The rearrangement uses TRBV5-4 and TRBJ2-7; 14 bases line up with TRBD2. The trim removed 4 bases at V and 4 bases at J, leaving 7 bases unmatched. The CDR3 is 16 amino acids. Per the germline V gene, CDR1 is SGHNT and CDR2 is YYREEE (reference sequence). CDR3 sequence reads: CASSGGLAGDRYEQYF. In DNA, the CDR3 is TGTGCCAGCAGCGGGGGACTAGCGGGAGATCGGTACGAGCAGTACTTC.

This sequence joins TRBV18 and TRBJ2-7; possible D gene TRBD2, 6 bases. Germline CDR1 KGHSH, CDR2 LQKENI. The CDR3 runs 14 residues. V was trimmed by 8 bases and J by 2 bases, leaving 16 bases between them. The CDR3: CASPSGDWAYEQYF. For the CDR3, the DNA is TGTGCCAGCCCCTCGGGGGACTGGGCCTACGAGCAGTACTTC. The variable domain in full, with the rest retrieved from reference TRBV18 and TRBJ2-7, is NAGVMQNPRHLVRRRGQEARLRCSPMKGHSHVYWYRQLPEEGLKFMVYLQKENIIDESGMPKERFSAEFPKEGPSILRIQQVVRGDSAAYFCASPSGDWAYEQYFGPGTRLTVT.

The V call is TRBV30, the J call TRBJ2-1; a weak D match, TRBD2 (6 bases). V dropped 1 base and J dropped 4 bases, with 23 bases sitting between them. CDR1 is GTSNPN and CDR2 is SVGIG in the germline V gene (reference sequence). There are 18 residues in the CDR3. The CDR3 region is CAWSGDVHWDSDYNEQFF. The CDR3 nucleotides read TGTGCCTGGAGTGGAGACGTACACTGGGACTCGGATTACAATGAGCAGTTCTTC. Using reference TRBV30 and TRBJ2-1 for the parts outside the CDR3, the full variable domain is SQTIHQWPATLVQPVGSPLSLECTVEGTSNPNLYWYRQAAGRGLQLLFYSVGIGQISSEVPQNLSASRPQDRQFILSSKKLLLSDSGFYLCAWSGDVHWDSDYNEQFFGPGTRLTVL.

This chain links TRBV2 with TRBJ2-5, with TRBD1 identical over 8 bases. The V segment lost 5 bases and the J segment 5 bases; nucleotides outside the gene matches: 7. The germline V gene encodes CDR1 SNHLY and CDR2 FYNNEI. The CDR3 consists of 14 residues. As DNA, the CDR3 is TGTGCCAGCAGTTCCCAGGGGGCCGGGGAGACCCAGTACTTC. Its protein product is CASSSQGAGETQYF.

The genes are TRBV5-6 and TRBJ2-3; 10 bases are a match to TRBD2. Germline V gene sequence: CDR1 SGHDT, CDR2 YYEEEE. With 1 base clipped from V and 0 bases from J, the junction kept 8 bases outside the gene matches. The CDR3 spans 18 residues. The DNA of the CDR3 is TGTGCCAGCAGCTTGAGTAGCGGGAGGTGGAGTAGCACAGATACGCAGTATTTT. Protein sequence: CASSLSSGRWSSTDTQYF. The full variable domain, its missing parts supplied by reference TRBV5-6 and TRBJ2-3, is DAGVTQSPTHLIKTRGQQVTLRCSPKSGHDTVSWYQQALGQGPQFIFQYYEEEERQRGNFPDRFSGHQFPNYSSELNVNALLLGDSALYLCASSLSSGRWSSTDTQYFGPGTRLTVL.

The CDR3 region is CASSGRGGYGYTF. CDR3 sequence (DNA): TGTGCCAGCTCAGGGAGGGGGGGCTATGGCTACACCTTC. V is TRBV25-1 and J is TRBJ1-2; tentatively, D is TRBD1 (6 bases). This CDR3 region has 13 residues. V was cut by 8 bases and J by 4 bases, with 14 bases left in between. CDR1 is MGHDK and CDR2 is SYGVNS in the germline V gene.

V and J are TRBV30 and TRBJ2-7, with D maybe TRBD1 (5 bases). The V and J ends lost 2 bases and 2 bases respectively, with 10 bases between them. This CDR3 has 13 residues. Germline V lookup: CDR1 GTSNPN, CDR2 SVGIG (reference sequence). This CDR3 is CAWSTGDTYEQYF. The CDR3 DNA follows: TGTGCCTGGAGTACAGGTGATACCTACGAGCAGTACTTC.

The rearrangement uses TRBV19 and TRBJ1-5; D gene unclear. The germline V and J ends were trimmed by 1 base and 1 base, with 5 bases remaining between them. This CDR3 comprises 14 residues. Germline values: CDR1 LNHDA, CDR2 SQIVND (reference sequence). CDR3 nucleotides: TGTGCCAGTAGTATAGTAGTCAGCAATCAGCCCCAGCATTTT. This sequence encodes CASSIVVSNQPQHF.

CDR3 sequence reads: CASSQIEFSGNTIYF. The CDR3 nucleotides read TGTGCCAGCAGCCAAATCGAGTTCTCTGGAAACACCATATATTTT. The chain carries TRBV14 and TRBJ1-3; no clear D gene. CDR3 length: 15 amino acids. The V gene lost 2 bases and the J gene lost 0 bases, with 8 bases spanning the gap. Germline CDR1 reads SGHDN; CDR2 reads FVKESK.

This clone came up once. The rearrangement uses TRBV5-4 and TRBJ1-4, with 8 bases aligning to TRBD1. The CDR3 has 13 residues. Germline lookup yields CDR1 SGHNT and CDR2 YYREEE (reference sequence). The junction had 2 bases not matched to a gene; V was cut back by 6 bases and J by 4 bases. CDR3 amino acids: CASNDRGNEKLFF. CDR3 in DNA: TGTGCCAGCAACGACAGGGGTAATGAAAAACTGTTTTTT.

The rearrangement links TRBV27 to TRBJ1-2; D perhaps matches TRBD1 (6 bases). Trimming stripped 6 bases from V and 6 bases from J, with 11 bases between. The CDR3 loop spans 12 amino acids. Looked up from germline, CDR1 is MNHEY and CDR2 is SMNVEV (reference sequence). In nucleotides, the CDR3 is TGTGCCAGCAGCTGGGACAATAATGGCTACACCTTC. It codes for CASSWDNNGYTF.

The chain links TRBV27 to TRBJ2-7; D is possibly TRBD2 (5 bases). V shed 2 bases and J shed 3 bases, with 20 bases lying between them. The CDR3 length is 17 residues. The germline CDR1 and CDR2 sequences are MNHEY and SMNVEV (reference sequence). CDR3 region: CASSLKDSRFSLYEQYF. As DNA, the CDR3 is TGTGCCAGCAGTTTAAAGGACTCAAGGTTTTCCCTCTACGAGCAGTACTTC.

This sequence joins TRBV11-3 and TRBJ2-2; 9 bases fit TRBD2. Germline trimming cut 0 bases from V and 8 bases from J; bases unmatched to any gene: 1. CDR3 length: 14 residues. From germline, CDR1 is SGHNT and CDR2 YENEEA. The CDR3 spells CASSLDSGRGELFF. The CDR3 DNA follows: TGTGCCAGCAGCTTAGATAGCGGGAGAGGGGAGCTGTTTTTT.

CDR3 loop: CAWSVRLQNEKLFF. CDR3 bases: TGTGCCTGGAGTGTACGACTCCAAAATGAAAAACTGTTTTTT. The chain is built from TRBV30 and TRBJ1-4; D gene ambiguous. Trimming removed 0 bases at V and 5 bases at J, with 10 bases between. The CDR3 has 14 amino acids. Looked up from germline, CDR1 is GTSNPN and CDR2 is SVGIG (reference sequence). The full variable domain, with the rest looked up from reference TRBV30 and TRBJ1-4, is SQTIHQWPATLVQPVGSPLSLECTVEGTSNPNLYWYRQAAGRGLQLLFYSVGIGQISSEVPQNLSASRPQDRQFILSSKKLLLSDSGFYLCAWSVRLQNEKLFFGSGTQLSVL.

CDR3: CASSLGFFWGRSYGYTF. As DNA, the CDR3 is TGTGCCAGCAGCTTAGGCTTTTTTTGGGGGCGCAGCTATGGCTACACCTTC. This chain links TRBV7-8 with TRBJ1-2; TRBD1 is a possible D gene (6 bases). V was cut by 1 base and J by 4 bases, with 19 bases left in between. The CDR3 extends over 17 amino acids. Per the germline V gene, CDR1 is SGHVS and CDR2 is FQNEAQ.

Here the CDR3 reads CASTDRRDGHLYGYTF. In DNA, the CDR3 is TGTGCCAGCACCGACCGGCGGGACGGACATCTCTATGGCTACACCTTC. The chain uses TRBV9 and TRBJ1-2, with D possibly being TRBD1 (5 bases). The V end was cut by 6 bases, the J end by 4 bases, with 22 bases between. In germline, CDR1 is SGDLS, CDR2 YYNGEE. The CDR3 runs 16 residues.

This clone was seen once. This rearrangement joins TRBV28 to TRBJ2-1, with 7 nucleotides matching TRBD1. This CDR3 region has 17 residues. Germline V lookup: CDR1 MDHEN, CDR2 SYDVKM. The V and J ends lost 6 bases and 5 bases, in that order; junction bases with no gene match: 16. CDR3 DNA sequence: TGTGCCAGCAGACAAGACAGGGCCGGACTCGTCCACAATGAGCAGTTCTTC. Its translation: CASRQDRAGLVHNEQFF.

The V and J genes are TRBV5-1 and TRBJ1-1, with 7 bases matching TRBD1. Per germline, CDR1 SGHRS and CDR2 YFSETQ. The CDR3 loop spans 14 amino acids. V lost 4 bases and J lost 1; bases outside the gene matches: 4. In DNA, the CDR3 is TGCGCCAGCAGCCCTAGGACAGGGAACACTGAAGCTTTCTTT. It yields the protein CASSPRTGNTEAFF.

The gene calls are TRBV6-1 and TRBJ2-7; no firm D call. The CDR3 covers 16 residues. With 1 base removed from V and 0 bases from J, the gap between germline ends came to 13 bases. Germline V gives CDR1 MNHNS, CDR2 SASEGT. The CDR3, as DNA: TGTGCCAGCAGTGAAGGGGTTGGCGGTAGCTCCTACGAGCAGTACTTC. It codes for CASSEGVGGSSYEQYF.

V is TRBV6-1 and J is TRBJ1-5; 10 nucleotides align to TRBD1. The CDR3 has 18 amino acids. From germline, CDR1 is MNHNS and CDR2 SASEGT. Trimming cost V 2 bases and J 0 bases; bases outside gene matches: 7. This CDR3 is CASSENDRGPYSNQPQHF. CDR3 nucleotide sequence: TGTGCCAGCAGTGAAAATGACAGGGGGCCTTATAGCAATCAGCCCCAGCATTTT.

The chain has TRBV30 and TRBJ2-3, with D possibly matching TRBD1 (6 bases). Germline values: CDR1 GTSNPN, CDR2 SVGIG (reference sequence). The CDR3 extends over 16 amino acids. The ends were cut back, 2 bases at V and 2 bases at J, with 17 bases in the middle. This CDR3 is CAWSKELGAVTDTQYF. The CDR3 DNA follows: TGTGCCTGGAGTAAGGAGCTGGGGGCAGTCACAGATACGCAGTATTTT.